This T cell receptor beta chain was captured in a study of blood T cell repertoires in COVID-19. The overall study: Sites across the United States, Italy and Spain contributed samples from acute and convalescent COVID-19.

The V gene end was trimmed by 1 base and the J gene end by 0 bases; junction bases not matched to a gene: 4. Per germline, CDR1 LGHDT and CDR2 YNNKEL (reference sequence). CDR3 size: 16 residues. Generated by immunoSEQ multiplex PCR, the TCRdb table keeps only in-frame clones and is missing some. The sample records 150,000 to 200,000 clones, 81% being singletons. Sequences were obtained from peripheral blood. The sequence came from a woman aged 40 to 50 with COVID-19, enrolled during active disease. The J gene is TRBJ2-5, the V gene TRBV3-1 (or the pseudogene TRBV3-2), with 8 positions matching TRBD2. The CDR3, as DNA: TGTGCCAGCAGCCAAGGCCTACTAGCGGACCAAGAGACCCAGTACTTC. This codes for CASSQGLLADQETQYF.